This T cell receptor beta chain was captured in a study of long-term antiretroviral therapy in people with HIV. Participants with HIV, all of them, were treated in the United States. V lost 7 bases to trimming and J lost 6 bases; unmatched junction nucleotides: 7. Germline CDR1 reads SNHLY; CDR2 reads FYNNEI. The CDR3 contains 13 residues. The assay, immunoSEQ v3.0, was run at survey level. Profiling relied on immunoSEQ multiplex PCR, and the TCRdb table lists in-frame clones only, not all of them. The repertoire has some 31,000 clones, 95% to 98% of them found once; the top ten carry 1.5% to 2%. The material sequenced was unsorted PBMCs, taken 7.6 years after starting antiretroviral therapy. The clonotype comes from a man aged 30-40 years with HIV. This chain connects TRBV2 to TRBJ1-1; TRBD1 matches at 8 bases. The CDR3 reads CASKDDRGAEAFF. CDR3 DNA: TGTGCCAGCAAGGATGACAGGGGCGCTGAAGCTTTCTTT.